A selection of T cell receptor beta chains follows, all from one sample in a study of shared clonotypes between healthy human individuals. Sequencing was performed with immunoSEQ multiplex PCR; in TCRdb, only in-frame clones are kept and a portion is missing. The data show about 2.2 million clones, 80% to 95% seen once. Sequenced sample: naive CD8+ T cells from PBMCs. Every receptor here comes from a man aged 18 to 29 in good health. Some clones in this sample may be carry-over from other donors' samples. Each CDR3 is given with its conserved first and last residue. D genes are given only for firm matches. Size is omitted from some rows. Given values are once, few, many or a class for expanded clones.

TRBV7-2	.	TRBJ1-1	.	TGTGCCAGCAGCTTAGTTAATACGCACACTGAAGCTTTCTTT	CASSLVNTHTEAFF
TRBV30	.	TRBJ1-1	TRBD1	TGTGCCTGGAGTGTACGGACAGGGGGTAACACTGAAGCTTTCTTT	CAWSVRTGGNTEAFF
TRBV5-1	.	TRBJ2-3	.	TGCGCCAGCAGCCCGGGGTCATTCACAGATACGCAGTATTTT	CASSPGSFTDTQYF
TRBV7-9	.	TRBJ1-2	.	TGTGCCAGCAGCGTGGGACACCCGGACAGATATGGCTACACCTTC	CASSVGHPDRYGYTF
TRBV7-9	.	TRBJ2-7	.	TGTGCCAGCAGCTTTGACAGCGCTACGTACGAGCAGTACTTC	CASSFDSATYEQYF
TRBV18	.	TRBJ2-7	TRBD1	TGTGCCAGCTCCCAAGAACCGAGACAGGGCGCTTCCTCCTACGAGCAGTACTTC	CASSQEPRQGASSYEQYF
TRBV28	once	TRBJ1-1	.	TGTGCCAGCAGACTAGGCCAGAACACTGAAGCTTTCTTT	CASRLGQNTEAFF
TRBV7-9	.	TRBJ2-6	.	TGTGCCAGCAGCTTAGGTTGGAACCCTGGGGCCAACGTCCTGACTTTC	CASSLGWNPGANVLTF
TRBV19	.	TRBJ2-2	.	TGTGCCAGTAGTCCAAGGGGTCCCGGGGAGCTGTTTTTT	CASSPRGPGELFF
TRBV5-6	.	TRBJ2-4	.	TGTGCCAGCACCTCCACCCCTTTAGAGCGCGGGCGGTACTTC	CASTSTPLERGRYF
TRBV5-4	once	TRBJ2-7	.	TGTGCCAGCAGCTTGGGTTTCGGCGACGAGCAGTACTTC	CASSLGFGDEQYF
TRBV5-8	once	TRBJ2-7	TRBD1	TGTGCCAGCAGCTTGGGTACAGGGGTCTACGAGCAGTACTTC	CASSLGTGVYEQYF
TRBV9	.	TRBJ2-3	.	TGTGCCAGCAGCGTAGTAGAGGGGGGCGGGTCAGATACGCAGTATTTT	CASSVVEGGGSDTQYF
TRBV9	.	TRBJ2-5	.	TGTGCCAGCAGCGCTAGTACCGACCAAGAGACCCAGTACTTC	CASSASTDQETQYF
TRBV27	once	TRBJ2-7	.	TGTGCCAGCAGTCCCCGACTCCGGGGGTTCGAGCAGTACTTC	CASSPRLRGFEQYF
TRBV27	.	TRBJ2-1	TRBD2	TGTGCCAGCAGTTTTTGGGGGGGTTCCAATGAGCAGTTCTTC	CASSFWGGSNEQFF
TRBV5-4	.	TRBJ2-7	TRBD2	TGTGCCAGCAGCGCGCAACTAGCGGGAGGATATGGCGAGCAGTACTTC	CASSAQLAGGYGEQYF
TRBV15	.	TRBJ2-1	TRBD2	TGTGCCACCAGCAGTTCCTCTGCGGGAGTGCAGTTCTTC	CATSSSSAGVQFF
TRBV7-9	.	TRBJ2-5	.	TGTGCCAGCAGCTCCGTGGTCGAGACCCAGTACTTC	CASSSVVETQYF
TRBV11-2	once	TRBJ2-2	.	TGTGCCAGCAGCCGAAGCCCTAGGGCTAGGAACACCGGGGAGCTGTTTTTT	CASSRSPRARNTGELFF
TRBV12-5	once	TRBJ2-1	TRBD2	TGTGCTAGTGGCCCGGGACTAGCCCGGTGGGATGAGCAGTTCTTC	CASGPGLARWDEQFF
TRBV27	.	TRBJ2-1	TRBD2	TGTGCCAGCAGTCCCCTCCGGACTAGCGGGAGTATCAATGAGCAGTTCTTC	CASSPLRTSGSINEQFF
TRBV28	.	TRBJ2-1	TRBD2	TGTGCCAGCAGTCCCGCTTGGCGGGGGGCCTACAATGAGCAGTTCTTC	CASSPAWRGAYNEQFF
TRBV29-1	.	TRBJ2-5	TRBD2	TGCAGCGTTGAAGGACTAGCGGGAGGCCCACACAATAGGGCCCAGTACTTC	CSVEGLAGGPHNRAQYF
TRBV5-6	.	TRBJ1-4	TRBD1	TGTGCCAGCAGCCCCCTCGCCGGGACAGGAAATGAAAAACTGTTTTTT	CASSPLAGTGNEKLFF
TRBV11-1	.	TRBJ2-7	.	TGTGCCAGTGGGAGGCACCCGGGCAGGGGTCGACACGAGCAGTACTTC	CASGRHPGRGRHEQYF
TRBV7-9	.	TRBJ1-1	.	TGTGCCAGCAGCTTGGGGGGGCCGACTGAAGCTTTCTTT	CASSLGGPTEAFF
TRBV7-9	.	TRBJ1-2	.	TGTGCCAGCAGCCCATGGGTGAGTGGGCATGGCTACACCTTC	CASSPWVSGHGYTF
TRBV6-5	once	TRBJ2-1	TRBD1	TGTGCCAGCAGCCCGGGACAGGGGTTCAATGAGCAGTTCTTC	CASSPGQGFNEQFF
TRBV6-1	.	TRBJ2-2	TRBD1	TGTGCCAGCAGTCTACGGACAGGGCCCGGGGAGCTGTTTTTT	CASSLRTGPGELFF
TRBV25-1	.	TRBJ1-1	.	TGTGCCAGCAGTGGTGGTATCATGAACACTGAAGCTTTCTTT	CASSGGIMNTEAFF
TRBV6-5	.	TRBJ1-1	.	TGTGCCAGCAGTTTCAAGGGGGGGGGCCTTGAAGCTTTCTTT	CASSFKGGGLEAFF
TRBV7-9	.	TRBJ2-7	TRBD1	TGTGCCAGCAGCCGTTCTCGGGGACAGGGATCCGAGCAGTACTTC	CASSRSRGQGSEQYF